The sequence of this T cell receptor (beta chain) was determined in a study of T cells in Graves' hyperthyroidism and ophthalmopathy. It was RNA transcripts that yielded the amplified TCR beta CDR3 regions. First-round RT-PCR with HTBI primers amplified the TCR CDR3 region. TCRdb reanalysed the multiplex PCR reads using MiXCR and keeps one entry per CDR3 protein. The sample lists hundreds of thousands of distinct CDR3 sequences; roughly 25% were seen once. PBMCs were sourced from less than 13 ml fresh peripheral blood. This clonotype showed up many times. The CDR3 has 13 residues. CDR1 MNHNS and CDR2 SASEGT come from the germline V gene. V was shortened by 4 bases and J by 0 bases, with 4 bases between the two germline ends.

The specimen sequenced was blood. This sequence joins TRBV6-1 and TRBJ1-3; D gene uncertain. This sequence originates from a woman aged 25 to 39 with Graves' ophthalmopathy. The CDR3 sequence: CASSGYSGNTIYF. The CDR3 DNA sequence: TGTGCCAGCAGTGGTTACTCTGGAAACACCATATATTTT.